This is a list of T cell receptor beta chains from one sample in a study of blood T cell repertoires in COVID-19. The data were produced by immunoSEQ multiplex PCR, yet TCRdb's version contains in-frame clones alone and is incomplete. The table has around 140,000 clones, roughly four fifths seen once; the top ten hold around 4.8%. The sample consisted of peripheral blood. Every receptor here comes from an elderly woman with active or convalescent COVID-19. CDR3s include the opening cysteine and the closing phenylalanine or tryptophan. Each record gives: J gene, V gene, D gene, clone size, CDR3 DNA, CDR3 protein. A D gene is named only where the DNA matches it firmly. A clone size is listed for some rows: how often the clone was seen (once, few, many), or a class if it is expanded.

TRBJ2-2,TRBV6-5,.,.,TGTGCCAGCAGTACGACAGCGAACACCGGGGAGCTGTTTTTT,CASSTTANTGELFF
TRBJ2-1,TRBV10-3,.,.,TGTGCCATCCGCCCCGGGTCCTACAATGAGCAGTTCTTC,CAIRPGSYNEQFF
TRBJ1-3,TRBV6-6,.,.,TGTGCCAGCAGTTACTCAAGAGCGGGGTCTGGAAACACCATATATTTT,CASSYSRAGSGNTIYF
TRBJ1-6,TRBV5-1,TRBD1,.,TGCGCCAGCAGCACCGGACAGGGGGTAGGGAATAATTCACCCCTCCACTTT,CASSTGQGVGNNSPLHF
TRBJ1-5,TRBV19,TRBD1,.,TGTGCCAGTAGTAGACAGGGGTATAGCAATCAGCCCCAGCATTTT,CASSRQGYSNQPQHF
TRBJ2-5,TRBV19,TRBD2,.,TGTGCCAGTGGGGACCGGGGGGGCTTGGTAGAGACCCAGTACTTC,CASGDRGGLVETQYF
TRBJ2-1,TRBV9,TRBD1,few,TGTGCCAGCAGCGTAGGTTTCGGGGGACAGGACAAGTTCTTC,CASSVGFGGQDKFF
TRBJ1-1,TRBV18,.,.,TGTGCCAGCTCACCGAGCGTTGACGATGAAGCTTTCTTT,CASSPSVDDEAFF
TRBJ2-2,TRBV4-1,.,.,TGCGCCAGCAGCCAAGCGCCTAGCGACACCGGGGAGCTGTTTTTT,CASSQAPSDTGELFF
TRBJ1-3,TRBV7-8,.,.,TGTGCCAGCAGCTTGGACAGCCAATTCTCTGGAAACACCATATATTTT,CASSLDSQFSGNTIYF
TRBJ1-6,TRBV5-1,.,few,TGCGCCAGCAGCTTAACAGACAACCAAGATTCACCCCTCCACTTT,CASSLTDNQDSPLHF
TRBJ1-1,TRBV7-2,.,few,TGTGCCAGCAGCTTACTGGTGCAGTTCACTGAAGCTTTCTTT,CASSLLVQFTEAFF
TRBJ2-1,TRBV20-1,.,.,TGCAGTGCTAGTCTAAGTTATTACAATGAGCAGTTCTTC,CSASLSYYNEQFF
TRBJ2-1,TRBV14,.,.,TGTGCCAGCAGCCAGACTTTTTACAATGAGCAGTTCTTC,CASSQTFYNEQFF
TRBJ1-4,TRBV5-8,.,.,TGTGCCAGCAGCTTCGGTCTGACTAATGAAAAACTGTTTTTT,CASSFGLTNEKLFF
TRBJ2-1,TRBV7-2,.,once,TGTGCCAGCAGCTTAGCGGCCAATGAGCAGTTCTTC,CASSLAANEQFF
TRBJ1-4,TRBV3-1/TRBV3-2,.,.,TGTGCCAGCAGCCAAGTGTCCGCTATTTCTAATGAAAAACTGTTTTTT,CASSQVSAISNEKLFF
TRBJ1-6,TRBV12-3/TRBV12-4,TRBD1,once,TGTGCCAGCAGGGGGACAGACAATTCACCCCTCCACTTT,CASRGTDNSPLHF
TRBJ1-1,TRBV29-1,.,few,TGCAGCGTTGGTGGTCTCAGTCTGAACACTGAAGCTTTCTTT,CSVGGLSLNTEAFF
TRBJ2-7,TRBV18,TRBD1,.,TGTGCCACCATCGGACAGGGGATGGGAGAGCAGTACTTC,CATIGQGMGEQYF
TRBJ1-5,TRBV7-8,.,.,TGTGCCAGCAGCTTAGCCCCTTATAGCAATCAGCCCCAGCATTTT,CASSLAPYSNQPQHF
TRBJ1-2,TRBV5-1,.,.,TGCGCCAGCAGCTTAACCGGGACAAACTATGGCTACACCTTC,CASSLTGTNYGYTF
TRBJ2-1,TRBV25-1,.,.,TGTGCCAGCAGTCGCCCTAGCTCCTACAATGAGCAGTTCTTC,CASSRPSSYNEQFF
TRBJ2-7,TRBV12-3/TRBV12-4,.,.,TGTGCCAGCACCCTCGGAGGCGAGCAGTACTTC,CASTLGGEQYF
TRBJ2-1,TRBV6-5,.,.,TGTGCCAGCAGCGTATCCCCTAGGGGGGACAGGTTCTTC,CASSVSPRGDRFF
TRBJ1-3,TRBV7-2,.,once,TGTGCCAGCAGCTTTTTTGTGGACAAAAAGAGCACCATATATTTT,CASSFFVDKKSTIYF
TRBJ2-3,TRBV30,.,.,TGTGCCTGGAGTGTACAGGCAGATACGCAGTATTTT,CAWSVQADTQYF
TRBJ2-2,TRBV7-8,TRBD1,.,TGTGCCAGCAGGGGAAAGACAGGGGTGGACACCGGGGAGCTGTTTTTT,CASRGKTGVDTGELFF
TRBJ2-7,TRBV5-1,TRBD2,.,TGCGCCAGCAGCACTGTAGCGGGGGCCTACGAGCAGTACTTC,CASSTVAGAYEQYF
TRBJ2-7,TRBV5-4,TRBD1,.,TGTGCCAGCAGCCCAGGGACAGCAGTCTCCTACGAGCAGTACTTC,CASSPGTAVSYEQYF
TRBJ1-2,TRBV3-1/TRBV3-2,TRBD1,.,TGTGCCAGCAGCCAAGTTCGGAGACAGGGGGCGCCCGGCTACACCTTC,CASSQVRRQGAPGYTF
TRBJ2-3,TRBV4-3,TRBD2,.,TGCGCCAGCAGCCAAGATCCCACTAGCGGGACTAGCACAGATACGCAGTATTTT,CASSQDPTSGTSTDTQYF
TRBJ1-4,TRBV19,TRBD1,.,TGTGCCAGTCAAGCCAGGGGGACTGGCTATGTTGAAAAACTGTTTTTT,CASQARGTGYVEKLFF
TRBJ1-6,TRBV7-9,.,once,TGTGCCAGCAGCTTCAAGGGGAATTCACCCCTCCACTTT,CASSFKGNSPLHF
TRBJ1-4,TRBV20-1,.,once,TGCAGTGCTAGAGATCAGGAAAAACTGTTTTTT,CSARDQEKLFF
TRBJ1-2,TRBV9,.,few,TGTGCCAGCAGCCCTACAGATGGTCGGGGCTACACCTTC,CASSPTDGRGYTF
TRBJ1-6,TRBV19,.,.,TGTGCCAGTAACCTTGGCGCAGACGGGTCACCCCTCCACTTT,CASNLGADGSPLHF
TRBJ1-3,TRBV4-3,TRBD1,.,TGCGCCAGCAGCCAAGCAGGGGGAGGAAACACCATATATTTT,CASSQAGGGNTIYF
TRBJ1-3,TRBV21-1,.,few,TGTGCCAGCAGCAAAGCCGAATACTTCCCGGACAGGGTTAACACCATATATTTT,CASSKAEYFPDRVNTIYF
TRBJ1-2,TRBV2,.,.,TGTGCCAGCAGTGAACCAATGAGGGACTATGGCTACACCTTC,CASSEPMRDYGYTF
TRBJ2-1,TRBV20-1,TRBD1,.,TGCAGTGCCCCAAGGGGGCTTGAGCAGTTCTTC,CSAPRGLEQFF
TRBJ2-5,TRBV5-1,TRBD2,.,TGCGCCAGCAGCCATAGCGGGGGGGAAGAGACCCAGTACTTC,CASSHSGGEETQYF
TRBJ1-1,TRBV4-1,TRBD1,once,TGCGCCAGCAGCCAACGGACAGGGGATGAAGCTTTCTTT,CASSQRTGDEAFF
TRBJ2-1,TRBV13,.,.,TGTGCCACTTCCGCTCCGGGACTCGCGGTGGGGAGCCCCGCCTACAATGAGCAGTTCTTC,CATSAPGLAVGSPAYNEQFF
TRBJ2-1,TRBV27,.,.,TGTGCCAGCAGTCAAAATTACAATGAGCAGTTCTTC,CASSQNYNEQFF
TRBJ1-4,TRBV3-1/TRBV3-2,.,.,TGTGCCAGCAGCCCAGCCGGGTACTCAACTAATGAAAAACTGTTTTTT,CASSPAGYSTNEKLFF
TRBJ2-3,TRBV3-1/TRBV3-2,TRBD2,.,TGTGCCAGCAGCCAAGAAGCGGGGGGTGCAGATACGCAGTATTTT,CASSQEAGGADTQYF
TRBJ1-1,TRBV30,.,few,TGTGCCTGGGCCACAGGGAATAGAGCTTTCTTT,CAWATGNRAFF
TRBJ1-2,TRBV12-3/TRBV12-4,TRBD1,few,TGTGCCAGCAGACAGGGGGCCTATGGCTACACCTTC,CASRQGAYGYTF
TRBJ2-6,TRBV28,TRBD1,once,TGTGCCAGCAGTTCCCTACGAATCCGGACAGGGGGCAGTGCCGGGGCCAACGTCCTGACTTTC,CASSSLRIRTGGSAGANVLTF
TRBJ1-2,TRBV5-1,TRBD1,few,TGCGCCAGCAGCTTGGCCGGGACAGGGGGCGGCTACACCTTC,CASSLAGTGGGYTF
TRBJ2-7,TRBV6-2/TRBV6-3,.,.,TGTGCCAGCAGTTACTCCAGGGCAAGCCGACAGCAGTACTTC,CASSYSRASRQQYF
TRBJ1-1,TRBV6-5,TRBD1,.,TGTGCCAGCATCTCGCGACAGGGGGCTGAAGCTTTCTTT,CASISRQGAEAFF
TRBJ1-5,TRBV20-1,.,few,TGCAGTGCTAGTTTGGCCCCCCGGGACAAATATCAGCCCCAGCATTTT,CSASLAPRDKYQPQHF
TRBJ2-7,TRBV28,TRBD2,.,TGTGCCAGCAGTCAGACTAGCGGGGGCTCCTACGAGCAGTACTTC,CASSQTSGGSYEQYF